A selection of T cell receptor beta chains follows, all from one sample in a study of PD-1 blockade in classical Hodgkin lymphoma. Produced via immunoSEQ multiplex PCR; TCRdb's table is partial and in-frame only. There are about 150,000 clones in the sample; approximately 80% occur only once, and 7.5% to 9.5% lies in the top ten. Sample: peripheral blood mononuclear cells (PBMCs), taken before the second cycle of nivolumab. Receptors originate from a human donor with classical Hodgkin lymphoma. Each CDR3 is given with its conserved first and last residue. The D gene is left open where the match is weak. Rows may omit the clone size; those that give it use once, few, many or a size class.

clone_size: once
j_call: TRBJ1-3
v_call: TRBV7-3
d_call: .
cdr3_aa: CASSLAGPLSGNTIYF
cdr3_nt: TGTGCCAGCAGCTTAGCAGGGCCGCTATCTGGAAACACCATATATTTT

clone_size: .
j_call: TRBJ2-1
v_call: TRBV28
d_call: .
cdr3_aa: CASSFRGTVLYNEQFF
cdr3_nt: TGTGCCAGCAGTTTTAGGGGGACGGTTCTCTACAATGAGCAGTTCTTC

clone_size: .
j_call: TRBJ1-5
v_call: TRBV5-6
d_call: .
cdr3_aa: CASSSGTDYQPQHF
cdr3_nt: TGTGCCAGCAGCAGCGGGACGGATTATCAGCCCCAGCATTTT

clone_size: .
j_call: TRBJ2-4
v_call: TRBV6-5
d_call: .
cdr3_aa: CASSYGTPNIQYF
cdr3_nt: TGTGCCAGCAGTTACGGGACCCCAAACATTCAGTACTTC

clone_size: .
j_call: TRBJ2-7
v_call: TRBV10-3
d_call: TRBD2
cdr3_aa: CATTSVGDSYEQYF
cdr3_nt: TGTGCCACCACTAGCGTTGGAGACTCCTACGAGCAGTACTTC

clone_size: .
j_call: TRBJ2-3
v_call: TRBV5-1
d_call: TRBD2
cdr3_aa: CASSIGTSGIGTDTQYF
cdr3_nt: TGCGCCAGCAGCATAGGGACTAGCGGGATTGGTACAGATACGCAGTATTTT

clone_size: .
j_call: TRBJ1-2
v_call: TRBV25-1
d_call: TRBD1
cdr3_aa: CASSEHTTGDYGYTF
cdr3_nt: TGTGCCAGCAGTGAACACACTACAGGGGACTATGGCTACACCTTC

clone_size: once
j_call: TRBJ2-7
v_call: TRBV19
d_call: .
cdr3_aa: CASSIQGPPYEQYF
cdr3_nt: TGTGCCAGTAGTATCCAGGGGCCCCCCTACGAGCAGTACTTC

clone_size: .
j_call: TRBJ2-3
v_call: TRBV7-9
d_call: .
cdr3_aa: CASSYDRRTDTQYF
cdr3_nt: TGTGCCAGCAGCTACGACAGGCGCACAGATACGCAGTATTTT

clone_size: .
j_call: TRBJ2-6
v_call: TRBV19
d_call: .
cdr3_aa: CASIGFRGAGANVLTF
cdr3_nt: TGTGCCAGTATCGGCTTCAGGGGAGCGGGGGCCAACGTCCTGACTTTC

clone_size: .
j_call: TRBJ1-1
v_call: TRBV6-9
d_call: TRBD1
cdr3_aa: CAAKRQGVVNTEAFF
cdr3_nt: TGTGCCGCGAAGAGGCAGGGGGTGGTGAACACTGAAGCTTTCTTT

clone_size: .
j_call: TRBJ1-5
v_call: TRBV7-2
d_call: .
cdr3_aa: CASSVRGSNQPQHF
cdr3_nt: TGTGCCAGCAGCGTAAGGGGGAGCAATCAGCCCCAGCATTTT

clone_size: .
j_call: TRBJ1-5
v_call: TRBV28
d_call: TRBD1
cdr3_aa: CASSFLIRLQGMDQPQHF
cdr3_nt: TGTGCCAGCAGTTTTTTGATACGACTACAGGGGATGGATCAGCCCCAGCATTTT

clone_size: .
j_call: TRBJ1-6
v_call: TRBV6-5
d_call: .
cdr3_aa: CASSLPTSGDSPLHF
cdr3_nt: TGTGCCAGCAGTTTACCCACCTCGGGGGATTCACCCCTCCACTTT

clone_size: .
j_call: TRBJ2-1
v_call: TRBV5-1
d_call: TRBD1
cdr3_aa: CASSLGTGSYNEQFF
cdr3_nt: TGCGCCAGCAGCTTGGGGACAGGGTCCTACAATGAGCAGTTCTTC

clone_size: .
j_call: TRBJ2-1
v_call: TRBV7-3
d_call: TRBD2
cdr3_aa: CASSPQGLAGPYNEQFF
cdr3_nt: TGTGCCAGCAGCCCCCAGGGCCTAGCGGGACCCTACAATGAGCAGTTCTTC

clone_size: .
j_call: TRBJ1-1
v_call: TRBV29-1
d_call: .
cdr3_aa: CTDLRTDQNTEAFF
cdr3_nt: TGCACCGATTTACGGACAGACCAGAACACTGAAGCTTTCTTT

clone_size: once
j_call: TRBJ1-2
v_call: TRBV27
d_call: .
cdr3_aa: CASSLTGFRGGYTF
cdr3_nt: TGTGCCAGCAGTCTCACCGGGTTTCGAGGGGGCTACACCTTC

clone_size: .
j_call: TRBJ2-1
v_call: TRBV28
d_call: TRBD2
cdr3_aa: CASSFPLGRGKSYNEQFF
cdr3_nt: TGTGCCAGCAGTTTTCCGCTCGGGAGGGGGAAATCCTACAATGAGCAGTTCTTC

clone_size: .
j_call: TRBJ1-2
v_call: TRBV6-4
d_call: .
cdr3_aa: CASSDQAKNYGYTF
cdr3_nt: TGTGCCAGCAGTGACCAGGCGAAAAACTATGGCTACACCTTC

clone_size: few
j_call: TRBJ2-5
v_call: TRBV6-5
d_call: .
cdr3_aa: CASSRAERQETQYF
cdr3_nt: TGTGCCAGCAGTCGCGCCGAGCGGCAAGAGACCCAGTACTTC

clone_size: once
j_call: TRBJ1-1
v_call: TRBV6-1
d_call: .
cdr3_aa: CASREPGVGGTFEAFF
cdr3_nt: TGTGCCAGCAGAGAACCGGGGGTCGGGGGCACTTTTGAAGCTTTCTTT

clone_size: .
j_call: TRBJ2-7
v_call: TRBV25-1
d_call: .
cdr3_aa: CASSDPGQTYEQYF
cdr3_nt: TGTGCCAGCAGTGACCCGGGACAAACCTACGAGCAGTACTTC

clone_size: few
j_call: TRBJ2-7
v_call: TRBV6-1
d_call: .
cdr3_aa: CASSEVQGGLREQYF
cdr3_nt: TGTGCCAGCAGTGAAGTCCAGGGGGGCTTAAGAGAGCAGTACTTC

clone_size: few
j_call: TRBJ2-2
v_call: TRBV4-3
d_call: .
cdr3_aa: CASRGQGWHGELFF
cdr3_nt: TGCGCCAGCAGAGGGCAGGGGTGGCACGGGGAGCTGTTTTTT

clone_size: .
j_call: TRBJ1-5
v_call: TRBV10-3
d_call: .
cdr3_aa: CAIARSENQPQHF
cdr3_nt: TGTGCCATCGCCCGATCTGAGAATCAGCCCCAGCATTTT

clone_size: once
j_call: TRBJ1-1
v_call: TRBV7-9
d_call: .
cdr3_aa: CASSPGMGPEAFF
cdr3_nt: TGTGCCAGCAGCCCAGGGATGGGACCTGAAGCTTTCTTT

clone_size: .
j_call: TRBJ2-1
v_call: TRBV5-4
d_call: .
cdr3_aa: CASSLGTNTADEQFF
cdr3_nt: TGTGCCAGCAGCTTGGGCACCAACACCGCCGATGAGCAGTTCTTC

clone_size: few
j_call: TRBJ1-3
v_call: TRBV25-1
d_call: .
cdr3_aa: CASSGTTAGNTIYF
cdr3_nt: TGTGCCAGCAGTGGGACGACAGCTGGAAACACCATATATTTT

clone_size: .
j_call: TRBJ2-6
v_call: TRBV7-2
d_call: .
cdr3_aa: CASSLAGAAGANVLTF
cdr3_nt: TGTGCCAGCAGCTTAGCGGGGGCTGCTGGGGCCAACGTCCTGACTTTC

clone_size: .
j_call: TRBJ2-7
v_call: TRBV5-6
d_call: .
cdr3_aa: CASSFLGQSYEQYF
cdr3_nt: TGTGCCAGCAGCTTTCTAGGACAGTCCTACGAGCAGTACTTC

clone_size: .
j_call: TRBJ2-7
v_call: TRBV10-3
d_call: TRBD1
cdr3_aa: CAISWDRGSYEQYF
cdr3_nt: TGTGCCATCAGCTGGGACAGGGGCTCCTACGAGCAGTACTTC

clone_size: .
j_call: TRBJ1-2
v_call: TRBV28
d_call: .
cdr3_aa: CASRLRRREANYGYTF
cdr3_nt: TGTGCCAGCAGGCTGAGACGCAGGGAAGCTAACTATGGCTACACCTTC

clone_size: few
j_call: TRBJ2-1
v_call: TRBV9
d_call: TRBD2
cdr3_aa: CASSERDFGDNEQFF
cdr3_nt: TGTGCCAGCAGCGAGCGGGACTTCGGAGACAATGAGCAGTTCTTC

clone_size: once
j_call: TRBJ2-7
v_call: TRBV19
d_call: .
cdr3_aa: CASSIVGTSYEQYF
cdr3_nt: TGTGCCAGTAGTATAGTTGGGACCTCCTACGAGCAGTACTTC

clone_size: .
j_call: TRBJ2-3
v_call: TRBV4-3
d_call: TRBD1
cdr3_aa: CASSQAHQGALGTQYF
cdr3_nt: TGCGCCAGCAGCCAAGCCCACCAGGGGGCGTTAGGTACGCAGTATTTT

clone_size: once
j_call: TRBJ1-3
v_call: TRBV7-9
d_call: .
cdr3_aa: CASSLNFAGGTIYF
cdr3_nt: TGTGCCAGCAGCTTAAACTTTGCGGGGGGCACCATATATTTT

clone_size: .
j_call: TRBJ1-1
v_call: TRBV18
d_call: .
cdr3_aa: CASSLRYGMNTEAFF
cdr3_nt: TGTGCCAGCTCCCTTAGGTACGGGATGAACACTGAAGCTTTCTTT

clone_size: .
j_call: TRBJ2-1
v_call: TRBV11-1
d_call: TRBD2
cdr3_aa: CASSISGAISYNEQFF
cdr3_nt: TGTGCCAGCAGCATTAGCGGGGCAATCTCCTACAATGAGCAGTTCTTC

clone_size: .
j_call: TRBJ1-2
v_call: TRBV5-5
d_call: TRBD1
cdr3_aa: CASSPSGQNYGYTF
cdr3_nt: TGTGCCAGCAGCCCCTCGGGACAGAACTATGGCTACACCTTC

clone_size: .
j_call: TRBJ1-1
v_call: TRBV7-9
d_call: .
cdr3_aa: CASSKDMFDTEAFF
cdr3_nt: TGTGCCAGCAGCAAGGACATGTTCGACACTGAAGCTTTCTTT

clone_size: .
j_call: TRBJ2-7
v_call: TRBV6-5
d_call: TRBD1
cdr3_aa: CASSYSGTGGNEQYF
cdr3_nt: TGTGCCAGCAGTTACTCCGGGACAGGGGGTAACGAGCAGTACTTC

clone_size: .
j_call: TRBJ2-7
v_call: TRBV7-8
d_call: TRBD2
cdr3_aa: CASSLGRLAGHSYEQYF
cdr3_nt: TGTGCCAGCAGCTTAGGCAGACTAGCGGGACATTCCTACGAGCAGTACTTC

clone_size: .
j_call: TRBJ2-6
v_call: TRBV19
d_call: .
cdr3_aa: CASSIAPRWGLDSGANVLTF
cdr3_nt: TGTGCCAGTAGTATAGCGCCGCGCTGGGGCCTAGACTCTGGGGCCAACGTCCTGACTTTC

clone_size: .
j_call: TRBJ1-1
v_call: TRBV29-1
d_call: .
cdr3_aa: CSVVHDTEAFF
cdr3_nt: TGCAGCGTAGTACATGACACTGAAGCTTTCTTT

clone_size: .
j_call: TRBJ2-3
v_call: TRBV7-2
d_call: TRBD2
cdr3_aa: CASSFTGTSVTDTQYF
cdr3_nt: TGTGCCAGCAGCTTCACAGGGACTAGCGTCACAGATACGCAGTATTTT

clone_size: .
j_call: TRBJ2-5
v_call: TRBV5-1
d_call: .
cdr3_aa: CASSFGGEETQYF
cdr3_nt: TGCGCCAGCAGCTTTGGAGGGGAGGAGACCCAGTACTTC

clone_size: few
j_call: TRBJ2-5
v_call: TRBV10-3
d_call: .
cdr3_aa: CAIGGEGKTQYF
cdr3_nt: TGTGCCATCGGGGGCGAAGGAAAGACCCAGTACTTC

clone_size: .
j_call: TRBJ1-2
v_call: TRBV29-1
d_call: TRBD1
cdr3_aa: CSVEESTGSGRAGYTF
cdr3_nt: TGCAGCGTTGAAGAATCGACAGGGTCTGGCCGGGCGGGCTACACCTTC

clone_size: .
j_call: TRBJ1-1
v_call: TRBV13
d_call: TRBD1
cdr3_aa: CASSMTGEEGTEAFF
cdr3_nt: TGTGCCAGCAGCATGACAGGGGAGGAGGGGACTGAAGCTTTCTTT

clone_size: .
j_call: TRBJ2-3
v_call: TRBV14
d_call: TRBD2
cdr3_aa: CASSRRIAGADTQYF
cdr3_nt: TGTGCCAGCAGCCGGAGGATAGCGGGAGCAGATACGCAGTATTTT

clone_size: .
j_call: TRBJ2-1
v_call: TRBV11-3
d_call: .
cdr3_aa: CASSLGRASEQFF
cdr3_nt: TGTGCCAGCAGCTTAGGTCGAGCCAGTGAGCAGTTCTTC

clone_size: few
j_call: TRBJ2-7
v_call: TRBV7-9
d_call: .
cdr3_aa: CASSLTVGKEQYF
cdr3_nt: TGTGCCAGCAGCTTGACAGTCGGTAAGGAGCAGTACTTC

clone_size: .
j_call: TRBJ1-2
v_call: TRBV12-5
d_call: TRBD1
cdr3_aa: CASGPGTGDYGYTF
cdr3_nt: TGTGCTAGTGGTCCCGGGACAGGGGACTATGGCTACACCTTC

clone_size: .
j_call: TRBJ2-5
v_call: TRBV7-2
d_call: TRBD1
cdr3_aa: CASSGTGQETQYF
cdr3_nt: TGTGCCAGCAGCGGGACAGGCCAAGAGACCCAGTACTTC

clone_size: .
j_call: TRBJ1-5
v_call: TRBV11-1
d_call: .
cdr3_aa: CASSGDSNQPQHF
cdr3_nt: TGTGCCAGCTCAGGAGATAGCAATCAGCCCCAGCATTTT

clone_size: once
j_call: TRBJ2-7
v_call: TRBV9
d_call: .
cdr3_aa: CASTQGGGYEQYF
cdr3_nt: TGTGCCAGCACCCAAGGGGGGGGCTACGAGCAGTACTTC

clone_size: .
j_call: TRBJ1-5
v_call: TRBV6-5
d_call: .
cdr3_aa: CASSSLNQPQHF
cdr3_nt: TGTGCCAGCTCCAGTCTGAATCAGCCCCAGCATTTT

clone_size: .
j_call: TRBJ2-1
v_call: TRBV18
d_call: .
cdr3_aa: CASSPPGGYNEQFF
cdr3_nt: TGTGCCAGCTCACCACCAGGGGGCTACAATGAGCAGTTCTTC

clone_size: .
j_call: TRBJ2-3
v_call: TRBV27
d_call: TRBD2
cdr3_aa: CASSPLAGVDTQYF
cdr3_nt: TGTGCCAGCAGTCCGCTAGCGGGGGTAGATACGCAGTATTTT